Listed below are T cell receptor beta chains from one sample, sequenced in a study of blood T cell repertoires in COVID-19. The assay was immunoSEQ multiplex PCR, and TCRdb's table has in-frame clones only and misses some. The sample lists 240,000 or so clones; around nine tenths were seen once. Sequenced sample: peripheral blood. The source is a woman in her 70s with active or convalescent COVID-19. Each CDR3 is given with its conserved first and last residue. Fields, in order: V gene, CDR3 length, J gene, CDR3 protein.

>TRBV6-2/TRBV6-3|15|TRBJ2-1
CASSSGGVQKNEQFF
>TRBV24-1|16|TRBJ2-5
CATSDVLSGGGETQYF
>TRBV27|11|TRBJ2-5
CASGTGMTQYF
>TRBV7-2|15|TRBJ1-5
CASSYGDRGNQPQHF
>TRBV20-1|9|TRBJ1-2
CQGSGGYTF
>TRBV5-1|17|TRBJ2-6
CASDPGRGPSGANVLTF
>TRBV3-1/TRBV3-2|11|TRBJ1-4
CASSRLGKLFF
>TRBV10-3|15|TRBJ1-6
CAIGVMSTGVSPLHF
>TRBV6-2/TRBV6-3|15|TRBJ2-1
CASSPLAGGTNEQFF
>TRBV5-4|15|TRBJ2-6
CASSSDWAGANVLTF
>TRBV5-1|12|TRBJ1-2
CASSASFDGYTF
>TRBV6-2/TRBV6-3|16|TRBJ1-5
CASSYSETGYNQPQHF
>TRBV7-2|15|TRBJ1-2
CASSLAAGTPYGYTF
>TRBV10-2|15|TRBJ2-7
CASRELAALTYEQYF
>TRBV5-1|22|TRBJ2-1
CARGRGGGKGLAGPLSYNEQFF
>TRBV2|14|TRBJ2-5
CASSAQGLKETQYF
>TRBV15|16|TRBJ2-1
CATSRETELSYNEQFF
>TRBV2|14|TRBJ1-6
CASSEEGVDSPLHF
>TRBV6-2/TRBV6-3|12|TRBJ1-5
CASSYTGQPQHF
>TRBV19|13|TRBJ1-3
CASSIGSGNTIYF
>TRBV6-5|12|TRBJ1-6
CASSLQGSPLHF
>TRBV5-1|14|TRBJ2-1
CASTTTGWHNEQFF
>TRBV18|13|TRBJ1-1
CASSPPVNTEAFF
>TRBV5-4|13|TRBJ2-3
CASSLAGGDTQYF
>TRBV5-3|17|TRBJ1-1
CARSLGGGPLPSTEAFF
>TRBV2|14|TRBJ1-2
CASTRQGGGYGYTF
>TRBV5-1|16|TRBJ2-5
CASSLGGTGRQETQYF
>TRBV4-1|14|TRBJ1-2
CASSQDKRGWGYTF
>TRBV7-3|13|TRBJ1-2
CASSSGFDYGYTF
>TRBV9|15|TRBJ1-6
CASSGTGTSDSPLHF
>TRBV4-1|17|TRBJ2-7
CASSQEQTGTLSYEQYF
>TRBV6-5|14|TRBJ2-1
CASRELGRGNEQFF
>TRBV27|13|TRBJ1-2
CASSPGQFYGYTF
>TRBV7-2|15|TRBJ1-5
CASSLGQGEGQPQHF
>TRBV12-3/TRBV12-4|12|TRBJ1-5
CASTMGSQPQHF
>TRBV14|13|TRBJ2-7
CASSQDRDYEQYF
>TRBV5-1|12|TRBJ1-2
CASRPGSYGYTF
>TRBV10-3|13|TRBJ2-5
CAIGTEKQETQYF
>TRBV5-6|14|TRBJ1-3
CASSPRFFRNTIYF
>TRBV7-2|15|TRBJ2-1
CASRTGRGRYNEQFF
>TRBV12-3/TRBV12-4|13|TRBJ1-1
CASNRDSDTEAFF
>TRBV5-8|17|TRBJ2-6
CASSLGQSSSGANVLTF
>TRBV11-2|11|TRBJ1-1
CASSFKNEAFF
>TRBV7-9|14|TRBJ2-1
CASSLTGARNEQFF
>TRBV4-1|14|TRBJ1-1
CASSFGGFNTEAFF